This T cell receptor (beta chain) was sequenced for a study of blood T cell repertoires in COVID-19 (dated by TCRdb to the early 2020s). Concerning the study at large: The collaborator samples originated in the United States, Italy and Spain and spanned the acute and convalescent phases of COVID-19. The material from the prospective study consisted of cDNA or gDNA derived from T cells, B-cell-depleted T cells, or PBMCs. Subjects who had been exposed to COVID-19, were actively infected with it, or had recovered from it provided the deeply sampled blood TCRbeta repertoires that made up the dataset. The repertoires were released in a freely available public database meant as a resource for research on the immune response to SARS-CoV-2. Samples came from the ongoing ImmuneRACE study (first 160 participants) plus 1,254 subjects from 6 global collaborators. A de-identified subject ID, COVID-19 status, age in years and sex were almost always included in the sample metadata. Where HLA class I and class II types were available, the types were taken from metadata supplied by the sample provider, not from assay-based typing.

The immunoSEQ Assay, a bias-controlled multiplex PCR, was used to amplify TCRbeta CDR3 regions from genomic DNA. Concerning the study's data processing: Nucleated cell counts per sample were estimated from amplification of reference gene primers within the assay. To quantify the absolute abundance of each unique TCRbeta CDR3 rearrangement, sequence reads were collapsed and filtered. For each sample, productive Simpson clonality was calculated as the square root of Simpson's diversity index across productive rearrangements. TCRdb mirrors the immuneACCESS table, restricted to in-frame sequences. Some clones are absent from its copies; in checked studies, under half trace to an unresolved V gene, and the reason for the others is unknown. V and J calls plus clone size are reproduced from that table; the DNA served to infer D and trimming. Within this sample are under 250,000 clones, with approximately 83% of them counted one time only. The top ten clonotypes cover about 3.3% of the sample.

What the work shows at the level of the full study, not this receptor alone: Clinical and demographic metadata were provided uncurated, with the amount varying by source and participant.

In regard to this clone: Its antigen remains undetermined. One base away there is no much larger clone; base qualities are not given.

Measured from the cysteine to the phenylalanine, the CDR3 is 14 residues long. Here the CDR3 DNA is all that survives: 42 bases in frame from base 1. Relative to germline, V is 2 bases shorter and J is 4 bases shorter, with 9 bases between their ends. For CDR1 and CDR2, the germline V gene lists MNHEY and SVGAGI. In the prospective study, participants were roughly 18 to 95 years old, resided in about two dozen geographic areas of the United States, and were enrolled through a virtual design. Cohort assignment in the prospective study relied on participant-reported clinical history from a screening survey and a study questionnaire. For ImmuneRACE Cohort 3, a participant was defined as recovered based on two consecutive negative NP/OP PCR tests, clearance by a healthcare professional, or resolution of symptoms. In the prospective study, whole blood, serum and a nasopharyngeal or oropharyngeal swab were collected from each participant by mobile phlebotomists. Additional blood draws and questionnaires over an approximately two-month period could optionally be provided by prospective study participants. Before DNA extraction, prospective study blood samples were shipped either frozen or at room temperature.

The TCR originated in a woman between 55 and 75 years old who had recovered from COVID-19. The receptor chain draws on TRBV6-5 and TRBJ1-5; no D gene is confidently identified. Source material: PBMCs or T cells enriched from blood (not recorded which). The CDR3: CASSYGRGNQPQHF. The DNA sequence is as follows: TGTGCCAGCAGTTACGGACGGGGAAATCAGCCCCAGCATTTT.